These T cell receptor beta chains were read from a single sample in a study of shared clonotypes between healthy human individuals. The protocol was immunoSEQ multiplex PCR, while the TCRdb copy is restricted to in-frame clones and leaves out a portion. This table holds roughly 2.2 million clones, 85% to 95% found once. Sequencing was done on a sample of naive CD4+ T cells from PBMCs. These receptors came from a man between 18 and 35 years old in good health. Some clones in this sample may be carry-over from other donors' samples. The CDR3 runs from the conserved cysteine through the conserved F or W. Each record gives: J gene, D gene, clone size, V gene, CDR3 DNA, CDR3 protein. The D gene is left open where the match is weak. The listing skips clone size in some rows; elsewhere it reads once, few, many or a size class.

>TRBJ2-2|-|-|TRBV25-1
TGTGCCAGCAGTGAACATGGGACCGGGGAGCTGTTTTTT
CASSEHGTGELFF
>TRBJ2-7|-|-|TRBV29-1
TGCAGCGTTGAATCGGGGGCGGGTGGACCCTACGAGCAGTACTTC
CSVESGAGGPYEQYF
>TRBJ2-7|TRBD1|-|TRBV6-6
TGTGCCAGCAGTTCCCCGGGGACAGGGACCTACGAGCAGTACTTC
CASSSPGTGTYEQYF
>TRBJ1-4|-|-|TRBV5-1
TGCGCCAGCAGCCAGGCCACAGGAGCAACTAATGAAAAACTGTTTTTT
CASSQATGATNEKLFF
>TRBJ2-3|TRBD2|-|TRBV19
TGTGCCAGTAGTGACCGGGACTATCCTCCCACAGATACGCAGTATTTT
CASSDRDYPPTDTQYF
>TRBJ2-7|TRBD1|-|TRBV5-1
TGCGCCAGCAGCGACTCGACAGGGTTCCCACTCTTCTACGAGCAGTACTTC
CASSDSTGFPLFYEQYF
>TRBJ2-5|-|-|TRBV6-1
TGTGCCAGCAGTAGACAGGCTGATGGGACCCAGTACTTC
CASSRQADGTQYF
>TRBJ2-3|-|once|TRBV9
TGTGCCAGCAGCGGGAGTATAACCCCCGATACGCAGTATTTT
CASSGSITPDTQYF
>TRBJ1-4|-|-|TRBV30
TGTGCCTGGAGTGTTCGACAGGTGGGGAATGAAAAACTGTTTTTT
CAWSVRQVGNEKLFF
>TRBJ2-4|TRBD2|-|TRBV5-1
TGCGCCAGCAGCGCAGACAGACTAGCGGGAAACATTCAGTACTTC
CASSADRLAGNIQYF